Listed below are T cell receptor beta chains from one sample, sequenced in a study of shared clonotypes between healthy human individuals. Profiling relied on immunoSEQ multiplex PCR, and the TCRdb table lists in-frame clones only, not all of them. The sample lists over a million clones; approximately 76% were seen once. Sequenced sample: memory CD4+ T cells sorted from blood. The origin of the receptors is a man younger than 35 in good health. CDR3s include the opening cysteine and the closing phenylalanine or tryptophan. Fields, in order: J gene, V gene, CDR3 length, CDR3 protein.

TRBJ2-3	TRBV12-5	17	CASGLVLTDRGPDTQYF
TRBJ2-3	TRBV7-2	14	CASTLGRHKDTQYF
TRBJ2-2	TRBV19	13	CASRMVGTGELFF
TRBJ2-6	TRBV7-8	18	CASSLVSPRVAGANVLTF
TRBJ2-1	TRBV5-6	12	CASSLGDYSRFF
TRBJ1-3	TRBV7-8	12	CASSDLRNTIYF
TRBJ2-7	TRBV30	15	CAWSRRGPSSYEQYF
TRBJ1-4	TRBV19	18	CASSSYSSSGTATEKLFF
TRBJ2-1	TRBV7-2	15	CASSSGLAGHNEQFF
TRBJ1-2	TRBV15	14	CATRYGTGDYGYTF
TRBJ2-5	TRBV5-4	13	CASSFRSQETQYF
TRBJ2-1	TRBV27	12	CASSSTGLTVFF
TRBJ2-2	TRBV6-1	17	CASSEGVDSGLTGELFF
TRBJ1-1	TRBV6-5	14	CASSYDRMNTEAFF
TRBJ1-2	TRBV6-5	14	CASTGVGRNYGYTF
TRBJ2-7	TRBV11-2	16	CASSSYTGISSYEQYF
TRBJ1-6	TRBV6-6	16	CASSQDTTSYNSPLHF
TRBJ2-7	TRBV5-1	15	CASSLGTGVSYEQYF
TRBJ2-7	TRBV19	16	CASSIPGQVSSYEQYF
TRBJ1-1	TRBV29-1	12	CSIRNMNTEAFF